This TCR beta chain was identified in a study of spatial heterogeneity in lung cancer. Study-wide context: PBMC samples from follow-up, where available, were sequenced a median of roughly two years after resection. As counted in raw reads, each unique TCR and UMI combination appeared more than ten times on average. Beta-chain sequences were consistently detected more often than alpha-chain sequences.

Time point given: blood at routine non-recurrence follow-up after resection. The study sequenced unsorted whole RNA from tumor, nontumor lung or frozen PBMC. Using its own MiXCR run on the 5' RACE reads, TCRdb lists one record per CDR3 protein. The sample contains about 94,000 distinct CDR3 sequences, approximately 19% of which appear only once. The sequence derives from a male donor with early-stage non-small cell lung cancer. The sample was PBMCs, taken at follow-up.

The CDR3 DNA sequence: TGCAGTGCAGGCAGATCTAATGAAAAACTGTTTTTT. It yields the protein CSAGRSNEKLFF. The gene calls are TRBV20-1 and TRBJ1-4, with D unclear. The germline V gene has CDR1 DFQATT and CDR2 SNEGSKA (reference sequence). This CDR3 has 12 amino acids. Trimming took 6 bases from V and 3 from J, leaving 8 bases between them.